This entry features one T cell receptor (beta chain) sequence. Repertoires were generated with immunoSEQ multiplex PCR, while TCRdb's copy carries only in-frame clones and drops some. The table records 190,000 or so clones, 80% to 95% of them present only once. This record comes from a study of T cell responses to AZD1222 COVID-19 vaccine. This CDR3 contains 15 residues. V shed 1 base and J 8 bases; nucleotides not matched to a gene: 7. Germline-derived CDR1 and CDR2 are MGHDK and SYGVNS. The sample consisted of peripheral blood, taken 28 days after the second AZD1222 dose. This clonotype originated in an adult who received the AZD1222 COVID-19 vaccine. J is TRBJ2-1 and V is TRBV25-1; 8 nucleotides match TRBD2. The CDR3 coding sequence is TGTGCCAGCAGTGAATCGGGGGGGGGCCTCGATGAGCAGTTCTTC. Translated: CASSESGGGLDEQFF.